One and the same sample provided the 8 T cell receptor beta chains below, sequenced in a study of blood T cell repertoires in COVID-19. This table comes from immunoSEQ multiplex PCR, and its TCRdb copy is limited to in-frame clones, with some not included. Here the sample spans approximately 300,000 clones, roughly nine tenths being singletons. Sequencing input: PBMCs or T cells enriched from blood (not recorded which). The origin of the receptors is a woman aged 30 to 39 who had recovered from COVID-19.

This chain links TRBV29-1 with TRBJ2-3; 8 bases match TRBD2. The CDR3 is 14 amino acids. Germline CDR1 SQVTM, CDR2 ANQGSEA. J was trimmed by 5 bases and V by 4 bases; bases with no gene match: 8. In DNA, the CDR3 is TGCAGCGTTGGAAGCGGGAGAAGTGGAGATACGCAGTATTTT. Residues: CSVGSGRSGDTQYF.

The chain joins TRBV4-1 to TRBJ1-5, with 9 bases fitting TRBD1. Trimming at V came to 4 bases and at J to 5 bases, leaving 3 bases not matched to a gene. CDR3 length: 14 amino acids. From germline, CDR1 is MGHRA and CDR2 YSYEKL. CDR3 nucleotides: TGCGCCAGCAGCCCGGGACAGGGCCATCAGCCCCAGCATTTT. Its protein is CASSPGQGHQPQHF.

V usage is TRBV9 and J usage is TRBJ2-7, with 10 bases identical to TRBD1. The CDR3 runs 15 residues. Germline assignment: CDR1 SGDLS and CDR2 YYNGEE. V shed 0 bases, J shed 5 bases, and the junction held 5 bases outside the gene matches. CDR3: CASSVDGTGVDEQYF. CDR3 bases: TGTGCCAGCAGCGTAGATGGGACAGGGGTGGACGAGCAGTACTTC. Full variable domain (outside the CDR3, taken from reference TRBV9 and TRBJ2-7): DSGVTQTPKHLITATGQRVTLRCSPRSGDLSVYWYQQSLDQGLQFLIQYYNGEERAKGNILERFSAQQFPDLHSELNLSSLELGDSALYFCASSVDGTGVDEQYFGPGTRLTVT.

The chain employs TRBV5-5 and TRBJ1-3; D is possibly TRBD1 (6 bases). The CDR3 is 16 residues long. The germline V gene has CDR1 SGHKS and CDR2 YYEKEE (reference sequence). Trimming took off 0 bases at V and 1 base at J, with 11 bases between the two ends. The CDR3 protein is CASSLALQGSGNTIYF. CDR3 DNA: TGTGCCAGCAGCTTGGCCCTACAGGGATCTGGAAACACCATATATTTT.

In DNA form, the CDR3 reads TGCGCCAGCAGCCCTGACGGGACTGGGACCTACGAGCAGTACTTC. Its protein product is CASSPDGTGTYEQYF. The chain has TRBV5-1 and TRBJ2-7; perhaps TRBD2 as D (6 bases). Germline CDR1 and CDR2: SGHRS and YFSETQ. This CDR3 has 15 amino acids. Trimming took 4 bases from V and 2 from J, leaving 16 bases between them.

The rearrangement links TRBV28 to TRBJ1-3; no clear D gene. CDR1 and CDR2 from the germline V gene are MDHEN and SYDVKM. The CDR3 runs to 15 residues. Trimming removed 5 bases at V and 2 bases at J, with 13 bases between. CDR3 in amino acids: CASSPSTDAGNTIYF. In DNA form, the CDR3 reads TGTGCCAGCAGTCCAAGTACAGATGCTGGAAACACCATATATTTT.

This clone was observed once. The rearrangement joins TRBV27 to TRBJ1-2; 11 nucleotides align to TRBD1. V was pared by 5 bases and J by 7 bases, with 3 bases of the junction left unmatched. The germline V gene encodes CDR1 MNHEY and CDR2 SMNVEV (reference sequence). The CDR3 loop spans 13 amino acids. The DNA for the CDR3 is TGTGCCAGCAGTGCCGGGACAGGGGGTGGCTACACCTTC. It yields the protein CASSAGTGGGYTF.

The rearrangement links TRBV28 to TRBJ2-1, with 7 bases aligning to TRBD1. This CDR3 has 14 amino acids. CDR1 and CDR2 from the germline V gene are MDHEN and SYDVKM. The ends lost 4 bases at V and 4 bases at J; junction bases unmatched: 4. The CDR3: CASSSGQKYNEQFF. The CDR3 bases are TGTGCCAGCAGTTCGGGACAGAAGTACAATGAGCAGTTCTTC. The full variable domain, completed using reference TRBV28 and TRBJ2-1, is DVKVTQSSRYLVKRTGEKVFLECVQDMDHENMFWYRQDPGLGLRLIYFSYDVKMKEKGDIPEGYSVSREKKERFSLILESASTNQTSMYLCASSSGQKYNEQFFGPGTRLTVL.